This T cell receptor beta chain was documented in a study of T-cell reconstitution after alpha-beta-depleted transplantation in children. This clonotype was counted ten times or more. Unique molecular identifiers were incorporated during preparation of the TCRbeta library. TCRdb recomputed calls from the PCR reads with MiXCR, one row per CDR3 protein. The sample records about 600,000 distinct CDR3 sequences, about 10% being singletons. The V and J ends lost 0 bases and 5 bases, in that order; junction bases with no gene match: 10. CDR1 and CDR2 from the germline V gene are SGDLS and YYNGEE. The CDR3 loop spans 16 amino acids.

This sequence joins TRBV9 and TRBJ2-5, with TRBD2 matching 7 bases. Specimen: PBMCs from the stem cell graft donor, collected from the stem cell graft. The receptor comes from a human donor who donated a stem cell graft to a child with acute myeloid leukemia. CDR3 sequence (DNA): TGTGCCAGCAGCGTAGAGGAGGGAGGGCCTTATGAGACCCAGTACTTC. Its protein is CASSVEEGGPYETQYF.